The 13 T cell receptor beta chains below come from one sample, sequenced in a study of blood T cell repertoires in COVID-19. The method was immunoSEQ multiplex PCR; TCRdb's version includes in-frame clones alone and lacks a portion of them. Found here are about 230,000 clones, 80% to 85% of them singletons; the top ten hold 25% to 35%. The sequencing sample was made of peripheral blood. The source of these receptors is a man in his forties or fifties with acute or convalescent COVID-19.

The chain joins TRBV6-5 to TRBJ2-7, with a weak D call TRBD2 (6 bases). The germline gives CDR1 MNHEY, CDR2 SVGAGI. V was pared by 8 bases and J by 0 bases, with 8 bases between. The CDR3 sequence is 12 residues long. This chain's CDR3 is CASGGTSYEQYF. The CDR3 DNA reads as TGTGCCAGCGGGGGGACCTCCTACGAGCAGTACTTC.

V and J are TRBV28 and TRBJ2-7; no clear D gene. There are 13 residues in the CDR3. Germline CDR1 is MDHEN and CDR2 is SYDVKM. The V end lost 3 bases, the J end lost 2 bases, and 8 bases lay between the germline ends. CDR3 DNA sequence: TGTGCCAGCAGTTTGACATCTCCCTACGAGCAGTACTTC. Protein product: CASSLTSPYEQYF. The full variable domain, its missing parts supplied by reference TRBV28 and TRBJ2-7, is DVKVTQSSRYLVKRTGEKVFLECVQDMDHENMFWYRQDPGLGLRLIYFSYDVKMKEKGDIPEGYSVSREKKERFSLILESASTNQTSMYLCASSLTSPYEQYFGPGTRLTVT.

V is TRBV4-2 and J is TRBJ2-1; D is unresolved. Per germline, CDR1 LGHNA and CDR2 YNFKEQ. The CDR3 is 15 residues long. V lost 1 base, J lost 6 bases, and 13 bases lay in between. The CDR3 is CASSQAHRTLNEQFF. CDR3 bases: TGTGCCAGCAGCCAAGCACACCGAACGCTCAATGAGCAGTTCTTC.

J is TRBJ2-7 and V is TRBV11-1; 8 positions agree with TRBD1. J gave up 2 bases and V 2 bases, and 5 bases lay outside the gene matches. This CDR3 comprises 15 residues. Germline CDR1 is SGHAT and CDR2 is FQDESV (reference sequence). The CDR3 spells CASSLMDRVAYEQYF. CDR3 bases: TGTGCCAGCAGCTTAATGGACAGGGTCGCCTACGAGCAGTACTTC.

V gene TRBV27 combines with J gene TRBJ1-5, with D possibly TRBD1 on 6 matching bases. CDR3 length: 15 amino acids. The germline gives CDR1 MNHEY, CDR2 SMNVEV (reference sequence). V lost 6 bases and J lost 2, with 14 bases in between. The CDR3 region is CASRSLGAGNQPQHF. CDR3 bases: TGTGCCAGCAGGTCTTTGGGGGCCGGCAATCAGCCCCAGCATTTT.

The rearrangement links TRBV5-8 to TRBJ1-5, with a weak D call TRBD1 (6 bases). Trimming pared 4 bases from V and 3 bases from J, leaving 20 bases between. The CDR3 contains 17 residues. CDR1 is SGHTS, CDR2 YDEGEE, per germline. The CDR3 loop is CASSRWTDPGVNQPQHF. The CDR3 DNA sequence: TGTGCCAGCAGCCGTTGGACAGATCCAGGGGTCAATCAGCCCCAGCATTTT.

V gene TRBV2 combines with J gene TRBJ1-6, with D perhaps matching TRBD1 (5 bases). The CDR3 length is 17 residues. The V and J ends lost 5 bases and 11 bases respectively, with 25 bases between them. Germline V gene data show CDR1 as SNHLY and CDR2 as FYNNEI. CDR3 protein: CASSPSAGPVEGTPLHF. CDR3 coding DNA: TGTGCCAGCAGTCCATCTGCGGGGCCCGTAGAAGGGACACCCCTCCACTTT.

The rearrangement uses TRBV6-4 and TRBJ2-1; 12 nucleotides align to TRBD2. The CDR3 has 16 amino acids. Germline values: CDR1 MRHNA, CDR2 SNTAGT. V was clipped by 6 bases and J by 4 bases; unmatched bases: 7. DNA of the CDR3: TGTGCCAGCAGGACCATGACTAGCGGGAGATACAATGAGCAGTTCTTC. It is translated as CASRTMTSGRYNEQFF.

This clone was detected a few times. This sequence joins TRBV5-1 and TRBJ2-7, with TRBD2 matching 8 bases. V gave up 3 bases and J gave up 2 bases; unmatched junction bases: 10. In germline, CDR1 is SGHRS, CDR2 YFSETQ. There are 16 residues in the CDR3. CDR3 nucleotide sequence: TGCGCCAGCAGCTCTTGGGCCGGGACTAGTACCTACGAGCAGTACTTC. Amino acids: CASSSWAGTSTYEQYF.

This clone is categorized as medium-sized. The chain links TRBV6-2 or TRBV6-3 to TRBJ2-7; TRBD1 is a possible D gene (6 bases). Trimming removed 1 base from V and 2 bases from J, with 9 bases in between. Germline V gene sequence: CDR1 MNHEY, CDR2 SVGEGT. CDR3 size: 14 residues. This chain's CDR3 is CASSYFQGTYEQYF. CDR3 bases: TGTGCCAGCAGTTACTTCCAGGGGACCTACGAGCAGTACTTC.

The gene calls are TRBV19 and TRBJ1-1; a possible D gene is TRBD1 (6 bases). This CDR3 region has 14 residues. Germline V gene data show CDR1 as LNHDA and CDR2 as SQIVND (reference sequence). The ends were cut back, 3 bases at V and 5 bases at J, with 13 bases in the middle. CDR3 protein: CASSIRGLGTEAFF. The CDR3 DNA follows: TGTGCCAGTAGTATCAGGGGTTTAGGGACTGAAGCTTTCTTT. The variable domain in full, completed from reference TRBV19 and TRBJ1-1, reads DGGITQSPKYLFRKEGQNVTLSCEQNLNHDAMYWYRQDPGQGLRLIYYSQIVNDFQKGDIAEGYSVSREKKESFPLTVTSAQKNPTAFYLCASSIRGLGTEAFFGQGTRLTVV.

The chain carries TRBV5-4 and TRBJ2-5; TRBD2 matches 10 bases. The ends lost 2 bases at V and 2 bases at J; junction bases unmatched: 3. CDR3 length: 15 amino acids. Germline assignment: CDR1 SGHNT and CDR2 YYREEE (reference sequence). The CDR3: CASSFQLAGQETQYF. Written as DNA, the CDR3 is TGTGCCAGCAGCTTCCAACTAGCGGGACAAGAGACCCAGTACTTC.

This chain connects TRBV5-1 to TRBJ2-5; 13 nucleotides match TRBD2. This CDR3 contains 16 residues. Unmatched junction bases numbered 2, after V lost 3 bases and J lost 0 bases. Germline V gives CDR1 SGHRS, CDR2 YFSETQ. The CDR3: CASSWTSGSDQETQYF. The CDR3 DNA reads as TGCGCCAGCAGCTGGACTAGCGGGAGCGACCAAGAGACCCAGTACTTC.